This T cell receptor (beta chain) is from a study of cytotoxic CD8 clonotypes in ibrutinib-treated CLL. Turning to the study itself: Partial response occurred in roughly 25 patients and complete response in 2; at median approximately 68 months, roughly 15 remained remitted and 12 progressed. Notes on the study in general: The times at which samples were taken varied between sustained-remission and progressing patients.

The germline V gene has CDR1 MGHDK and CDR2 SYGVNS. The CDR3 is 12 amino acids. Trimming took off 7 bases at V and 0 bases at J, with 7 bases between the two ends. This clone was counted between two and nine times. The target antigen is unknown. TCRdb's table, derived via immunoSEQ multiplex PCR, lists solely in-frame clones and lacks some. The table includes 130,000 to 150,000 clones, approximately 81% detected once. PBMCs were cryopreserved, and 1.5 to 2 micrograms of genomic DNA from them went into TCR beta libraries. The sequencing here drew on PBMCs, taken after 12 months of ibrutinib treatment. The V call is TRBV25-1, the J call TRBJ2-7; D remains unclear. The receptor was derived from a human donor with chronic lymphocytic leukemia. In DNA form, the CDR3 reads TGTGCCAGCACCTCCGTCTCCTACGAGCAGTACTTC. Translated: CASTSVSYEQYF.